This T cell receptor beta chain was found in a study of cytomegalovirus exposure and HLA in healthy donors (dated by TCRdb to 2016 to 2017). Context from the whole study: In an earlier analysis of some 550 of the donors, 276 Gb of sequence data and approximately 100 million unique TCR beta sequences from roughly 200 million T cells were reported. An early release that covered several hundred HLA-typed donors contained approximately 300 gigabases of sequencing data and 65 million to 100 million unique TCR sequences. The genetic ancestry cluster associated with self-reported Caucasian donors included roughly 84% of the 350 to 500 genotyped donors. The study was designed to test whether signatures of past pathogen exposure could be identified by cataloging public T cell receptors. The T cell repertoires of 700 or so subjects were profiled by immunosequencing and related to cytomegalovirus serostatus. A separate validation cohort of roughly 130 different subjects was used in addition to the roughly 720-subject first cohort. High-throughput TCR immunosequencing, statistical association of individual TCRs with disease status, and machine learning were combined to predict cytomegalovirus infection status. To study patterns of TCR occurrence, a later analysis re-analyzed previously published TCR beta repertoires from more than 550 donors and added high-resolution HLA genotyping. In the later analysis, no new phenotypic data were used to find candidate immune exposures; instead, reliance was placed on TCR beta sequences and their occurrence across donors. To decide whether each TCR beta V gene segment behaved as functional or pseudogenic, an earlier analysis of over 500 of the donors relied on high-throughput TCR beta sequencing. Donor age, sex, ethnicity and CMV serostatus were collected together with the repertoire data. In a later genetic analysis, genome-wide SNP genotypes for about three fifths of the 666 donors were used, and that subset was treated as a discovery cohort. Every repertoire in the discovery cohort had been generated on one and the same sequencing platform. Both class I and class II loci were covered by HLA typing, at four-digit resolution. Typing coverage varied by locus: 629-630 donors for A, B, C, DRB1 and DQB1; 500 to 550 for DQA1; about 590 for DPA1; around 490 for DPB1. A handful of DR-DQ haplotypes were handled as single units for association and clustering because linkage in the cohort was strong. Among 398 genotyped donors of the cohort, an average of roughly 240,000 unique TCR beta nucleotide sequences were sequenced per donor, around 18% of them non-productive. Overall results and qualifications from the work: A further reported finding was that TCR beta sequences accurately predicted the HLA-A and HLA-B alleles for most subjects in the first cohort. In vitro tests confirmed that a few of the cytomegalovirus-associated TCR beta chains recognize cytomegalovirus antigens. According to a later analysis, TCR association rates differed among HLA loci, with DRB1 alleles showing the most associated TCRs and HLA-C alleles showing the fewest. According to a later analysis, parvovirus B19, influenza, CMV and Epstein-Barr virus appeared linked to several top co-occurrence clusters. According to a later analysis, most CMV-associated TCR beta chains appeared to be HLA-restricted, and the HLA associations seemed to be driven largely by CMV exposure. A cluster of highly shared sequence variants was judged likely to be a technical artifact of the sequencing pipeline. A total of about 150 TCR beta chains were listed by the study as associated with cytomegalovirus. Across donors, most TCR sequences were observed very rarely, whereas some public TCRs were present in many individuals. For the cohort, immune exposure information was limited to CMV serostatus. When HLA alleles, especially DR and DQ, strongly co-occurred, TCR associations were difficult to assign to individual alleles. The classifier was reported to diagnose cytomegalovirus status with high specificity and sensitivity in both the original and validation cohorts. Sequencing depth was assumed to be roughly uniform across donors in the presence/absence analyses, though that assumption may not hold. In an earlier analysis of 587 of the donors, most TCR beta V segments appeared in productive rearrangements about 87% or about 30% of the time, broadly matching IMGT annotations. In a later genetic analysis, fewer N-insertions in productive TCRs were reported among donors in an Asian-associated ancestry cluster than the approximately 670-donor mean. Correlated functional status among segregating V segments might be attributable to linkage disequilibrium, but an unknown experimental factor could not be ruled out. The 87-base-pair reads could not distinguish some IMGT-functional V segments, including TRBV6-2 and TRBV6-3, so those segments were excluded. Specific HLA alleles were associated with roughly 16,000 TCR beta sequences at a false discovery rate of 0.05 in a later analysis. About 17 rarely observed V segments, including chromosome 9 orphons, were excluded from the earlier analysis of a few hundred of the donors because counts were too low. Because HLA typing was missing for some donors at each locus, association tests included only the typed subset. A later genetic analysis associated a missense DCLRE1C variant with V-gene and J-gene trimming of TCR beta chains, and an independent cohort replicated the association. According to the authors, the approach could potentially be generalized to other disease states and immunological phenotypes. Only TCR beta chains were sequenced in this cohort, and the absence of alpha or paired-chain data limited detectable features. In a later analysis, HLA-associated TCR beta chains showed more clonal expansion and lower generation probabilities than non-associated chains that were equally common.

As concerns this clone: The antigen it recognizes is unknown. No base quality values were provided; no much bigger clone lies one nucleotide off.

Trimmed from V: 4 bases; trimmed from J: 7 bases; junction bases lacking a gene match: 7. The cysteine opens and the phenylalanine closes a CDR3 of 14 amino acids. Only the CDR3 DNA stays, 42 bases, in frame from base 1. From the germline V gene, CDR1 is SGHRS and CDR2 is YFSETQ. Libraries were constructed by the immunoSEQ multiplex PCR assay. For the multiplex PCR, a mixture combining 60 forward primers for TCR Vbeta segments and 13 reverse primers for TCR Jbeta segments was used. Amplification of the CDR3 region of rearranged TCR beta genes was performed with a multiplex PCR assay on genomic DNA. On the Illumina HiSeq System, the amplified TCR beta libraries were sequenced as 87-base-pair reads. The source study handled its data this way. In a later analysis, roughly 80 million unique TCR beta chains were counted across the roughly 610 repertoires, and roughly 11 million of these chains were shared by at least two donors. Raw reads were error-corrected and collapsed into unique sequences with a nearest-neighbor algorithm that merged closely related sequences to remove PCR and sequencing errors. V, D and J gene segments were assigned by aligning CDR3 sequences to IMGT reference sequences. Each retained sequence needed at least a six-nucleotide match to both a V gene segment and a J gene segment. Rearrangements were called productive when the CDR3 lacked stop codons and stayed in frame with V and J; all others were non-productive. CDR3 was defined according to IMGT convention as the region running from the second conserved V-encoded cysteine to the conserved J-encoded phenylalanine. The earlier analysis of about 590 of the donors excluded sequences that lacked an unambiguous match to a single V gene segment. In an earlier analysis of some 590 of the donors, V segments were called functional above 56.7% productive rearrangements and were called segregating when the between-donor standard deviation exceeded 5%. A statistical classification framework was built to diagnose cytomegalovirus status from the catalog of TCR beta chain sequences. A later analysis assigned V and J genes by comparing TCR nucleotide sequences with IMGT/GENE-DB human TR gene sequences. A later analysis assigned CDR3 sequences and most-parsimonious VDJ recombination scenarios with the TCRdist pipeline. In a later analysis, every TCR beta chain was defined by the combination of its CDR3 amino acid sequence and its V-gene family, and reads without a unique V-gene family were dropped. A later analysis removed several hundred highly shared, low-generation-probability nucleotide sequences to deal with suspected cross-contamination and a sequencing artifact. A later analysis calculated a clonal expansion index for each public chain from normalized within-repertoire ranks of inferred template counts. In a later analysis, generation probabilities were computed with a VDJ recombination model fitted to out-of-frame rearrangements, and the resulting probabilities were checked against IGoR. Hypergeometric tests were used in a later analysis to score TCR-TCR, TCR-HLA and TCR-CMV co-occurrence, with a repertoire-size bias correction applied to the TCR pairs. To estimate false discovery rates, a later analysis permuted the HLA or CMV assignments 20 times. In a later analysis, co-occurring TCRs were grouped with DBSCAN, and TCRdist sequence similarity was added when clustering was performed within HLA-allele-positive subsets. For co-occurrence clustering, repertoires with fewer than 30,000 or more than 120,000 public chains were excluded, along with a handful of repertoires with anomalous nucleotide sharing. TCRdb retrieved this table from immuneACCESS and kept in-frame rearrangements only. Not all clones are present; in checked studies, unresolved V genes account for under half, and no reason is known for the remainder. Clone size and the V and J calls come from that table; the DNA yielded D and trimming. The sample yields around 150,000 clones; approximately 79% were counted once. Of the sample, approximately 4.2% falls within the top ten clones.

The cohort comprised under 700 healthy bone marrow donors. Cohort members were all nominally healthy when sampled, although unrecorded immune exposures were likely present. The donor was CMV seropositive and belonged to the group of more than 250 seropositive cohort members. Each donor provided a peripheral blood sample, and peripheral blood mononuclear cells were used for TCR beta sequencing. The Qiagen DNeasy Blood Extraction Kit was used to extract genomic DNA from the blood cell samples. The rearranged segments are TRBV5-1 and TRBJ1-2; 10 nucleotides in the junction match TRBD1. Sequencing was performed on PBMCs. The origin of this receptor is a man aged 45-60 years in good health and CMV-seropositive. The CDR3 region has the sequence CASSLGTGVFGYTF. The nucleotides read TGCGCCAGCAGCCTAGGGACAGGGGTGTTTGGCTACACCTTC.